This T cell receptor beta chain derives from a study of PD-1 blockade in classical Hodgkin lymphoma. As for this clone: What it binds is not known.

The patients all showed relapse after autologous stem cell transplantation, while their brentuximab vedotin exposure varied. The data were produced by immunoSEQ multiplex PCR, yet TCRdb's version contains in-frame clones alone and is incomplete. The sample lists tens of thousands of clones, just under 75% seen once, with around 15% in the top ten. The CDR3 totals 15 residues. Deletions cut 1 base from V and 6 bases from J, with 13 bases between. Germline values: CDR1 SGHTA, CDR2 FQGTGA. Overall study results and limits: CD4+ TCR diversity, unlike CD8+, climbed significantly by C4D1. Complete responders' diversity at baseline resembled that of newly diagnosed patients.

Here the sequenced sample was peripheral blood mononuclear cells (PBMCs), taken before the second cycle of nivolumab. The chain has TRBV7-3 and TRBJ1-5, with D perhaps TRBD1 (6 bases). The TCR originated in a human donor with classical Hodgkin lymphoma. The CDR3 DNA reads as TGTGCCAGCAGCTTAAAGGGGGGTCTCAGTCAGCCCCAGCATTTT. Translation gives CASSLKGGLSQPQHF.